This T cell receptor (beta chain) originates from a study of T cell responses to AZD1222 COVID-19 vaccine. Overall study findings and caveats: Among the donors, most were white British and more were female, and clonal diversity was possibly underestimated.

A note on this clone: Its antigen is still unknown.

TCRdb's copy holds only in-frame clones and misses some; the assay was immunoSEQ multiplex PCR. The sample shows 150,000 to 200,000 clones, roughly 90% of them seen only once. The sequence was obtained from an adult in good health. The specimen was peripheral blood, collected on day 0 of AZD1222 vaccination.

The CDR3 spells CAISVSMDRGVGEQYF. In DNA form, the CDR3 reads TGTGCCATCAGTGTGAGTATGGACAGGGGTGTCGGCGAGCAGTACTTC. The chain recombines TRBV10-3 with TRBJ2-7, with 9 bases aligning to TRBD1. CDR1 and CDR2 (germline): ENHRY, SYGVKD. The CDR3 is 16 amino acids. V was clipped by 4 bases and J by 6 bases; unmatched bases: 13.